These 2 T cell receptor beta chains came from one sample sequenced in a study of response to subunit inactivated influenza vaccine. TCRdb reanalysed the RT-PCR reads using MiXCR and keeps one entry per CDR3 protein. The table has around 200,000 distinct CDR3 sequences, approximately 12% seen once; the top ten hold approximately 30%. These same data were also listed under a study on T cells expressing NK-cell markers. That source reports: For TCR beta, cDNA was produced by 5'RACE template switching with UMIs.

Sequenced here: CD8+ T cells sorted from PBMCs, sampled less than 13 days after vaccination. The receptor source for this set is a man aged 50 to 59 who received an inactivated influenza vaccine.

This chain uses TRBV7-9 with TRBJ2-3; 9 nucleotides agree with TRBD2. V was pared by 2 bases and J by 3 bases, with 6 bases of the junction left unmatched. The germline V gene encodes CDR1 SEHNR and CDR2 FQNEAQ (reference sequence). CDR3 size: 16 residues. CDR3 nucleotides: TGTGCCAGCAGCTTACCAGCGGGAGGCATGACAGATACGCAGTATTTT. It specifies CASSLPAGGMTDTQYF.

This clonotype has just a few counts. The chain employs TRBV9 and TRBJ2-7; 7 nucleotides match TRBD1. The germline CDR1 and CDR2 sequences are SGDLS and YYNGEE. The CDR3 runs 15 residues. With 3 bases clipped from V and 5 bases from J, the junction kept 11 bases outside the gene matches. CDR3 DNA: TGTGCCAGCAGCGCCCCGACAGGGAAAACCGACGAGCAGTACTTC. Encoded protein: CASSAPTGKTDEQYF.